This is a list of T cell receptor beta chains from one sample in a study of blood T cell repertoires in COVID-19. The method was immunoSEQ multiplex PCR; TCRdb's version includes in-frame clones alone and lacks a portion of them. The table lists roughly 190,000 clones, around 86% of them singletons. The sample consisted of peripheral blood. Every receptor here comes from a man aged 70-80 years with acute or convalescent COVID-19. The CDR3 runs from the conserved cysteine through the conserved F or W. Each record gives: D gene, V gene, clone size, CDR3 length, J gene, CDR3 protein, CDR3 DNA. A D gene is named only where the DNA matches it firmly. Some rows have no size entry. The others give once, few or many, or a class for an expanded clone.

d_call: TRBD1; v_call: TRBV5-4; clone_size: NA; cdr3_length: 14; j_call: TRBJ1-4; cdr3_aa: CASSLDRGNEKLFF; cdr3_nt: TGTGCCAGCAGCTTGGACAGGGGGAATGAAAAACTGTTTTTT
d_call: TRBD1; v_call: TRBV9; clone_size: NA; cdr3_length: 15; j_call: TRBJ1-6; cdr3_aa: CASSARQGINSPLHF; cdr3_nt: TGTGCCAGCAGCGCGCGACAGGGAATTAATTCACCCCTCCACTTT
d_call: NA; v_call: TRBV5-1; clone_size: NA; cdr3_length: 13; j_call: TRBJ2-5; cdr3_aa: CASSLELVETQYF; cdr3_nt: TGCGCCAGCAGCTTGGAACTAGTCGAGACCCAGTACTTC
d_call: TRBD1; v_call: TRBV24-1; clone_size: NA; cdr3_length: 17; j_call: TRBJ2-3; cdr3_aa: CATSDRGGQGITDTQYF; cdr3_nt: TGTGCCACCAGTGACCGGGGCGGACAGGGAATCACAGATACGCAGTATTTT
d_call: TRBD1; v_call: TRBV5-1; clone_size: few; cdr3_length: 15; j_call: TRBJ1-6; cdr3_aa: CASSLDPGGNSPLHF; cdr3_nt: TGCGCCAGCAGCTTGGATCCAGGGGGGAATTCACCCCTCCACTTT
d_call: NA; v_call: TRBV12-3/TRBV12-4; clone_size: NA; cdr3_length: 13; j_call: TRBJ1-1; cdr3_aa: CASSLQGNTEAFF; cdr3_nt: TGTGCCAGCAGTTTACAGGGGAACACTGAAGCTTTCTTT
d_call: TRBD1; v_call: TRBV2; clone_size: NA; cdr3_length: 14; j_call: TRBJ1-6; cdr3_aa: CASSPTGESSPLHF; cdr3_nt: TGTGCCAGCAGTCCTACAGGGGAGAGTTCACCCCTCCACTTT
d_call: NA; v_call: TRBV20-1; clone_size: NA; cdr3_length: 11; j_call: TRBJ1-1; cdr3_aa: CSTNRGLRSFF; cdr3_nt: TGCAGTACCAATAGGGGTCTCAGATCTTTCTTT
d_call: NA; v_call: TRBV7-3; clone_size: NA; cdr3_length: 13; j_call: TRBJ2-5; cdr3_aa: CASSGTPQETQYF; cdr3_nt: TGTGCCAGCAGCGGGACTCCACAAGAGACCCAGTACTTC
d_call: NA; v_call: TRBV29-1; clone_size: NA; cdr3_length: 13; j_call: TRBJ1-6; cdr3_aa: CSVADNYNSPLHF; cdr3_nt: TGCAGCGTTGCGGACAATTATAATTCACCCCTCCACTTT
d_call: TRBD2; v_call: TRBV28; clone_size: NA; cdr3_length: 17; j_call: TRBJ2-2; cdr3_aa: CASSELGPAGGPGELFF; cdr3_nt: TGTGCCAGCAGCGAATTGGGGCCAGCGGGAGGGCCCGGGGAGCTGTTTTTT
d_call: TRBD2; v_call: TRBV6-6; clone_size: NA; cdr3_length: 14; j_call: TRBJ2-7; cdr3_aa: CASTGTSGSYEQYF; cdr3_nt: TGTGCCAGCACCGGGACTAGCGGTTCCTACGAGCAGTACTTC
d_call: NA; v_call: TRBV6-5; clone_size: NA; cdr3_length: 12; j_call: TRBJ2-7; cdr3_aa: CASSLSGYEQYF; cdr3_nt: TGTGCCAGCAGTCTTAGCGGTTACGAGCAGTACTTC